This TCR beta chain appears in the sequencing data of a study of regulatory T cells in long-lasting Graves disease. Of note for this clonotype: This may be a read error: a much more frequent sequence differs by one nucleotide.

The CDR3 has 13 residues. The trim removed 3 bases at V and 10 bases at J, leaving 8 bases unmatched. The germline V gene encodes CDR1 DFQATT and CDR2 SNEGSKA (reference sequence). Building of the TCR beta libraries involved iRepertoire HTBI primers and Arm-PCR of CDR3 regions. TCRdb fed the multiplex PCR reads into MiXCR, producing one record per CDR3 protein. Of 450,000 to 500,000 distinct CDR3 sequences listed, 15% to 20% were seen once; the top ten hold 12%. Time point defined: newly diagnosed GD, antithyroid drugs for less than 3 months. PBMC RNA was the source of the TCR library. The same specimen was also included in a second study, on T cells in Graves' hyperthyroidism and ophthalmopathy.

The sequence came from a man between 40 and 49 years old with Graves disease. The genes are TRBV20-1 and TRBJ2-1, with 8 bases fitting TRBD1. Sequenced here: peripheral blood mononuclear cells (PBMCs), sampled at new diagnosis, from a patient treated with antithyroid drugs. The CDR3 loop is CSASVTGVHEQFF. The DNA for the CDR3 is TGCAGTGCTAGTGTGACAGGGGTCCACGAGCAGTTCTTC.